This T cell receptor (beta chain) was documented in a study of a mutant IDH1 vaccine in newly diagnosed glioma. Turning to the study itself: Patients arrived already treated with radiotherapy, temozolomide, or both, most having had both. General study points: Seemingly, pseudoprogression had no relation to changes in the top peripheral T cell clonotypes.

Using immunoSEQ multiplex PCR, the repertoire was profiled, and TCRdb retains in-frame clones only, with some absent. The data contain tens of thousands of clones, 81% of them singletons. Time point of the sample: week 35, safety follow-up. The vaccine gave 300 ug of a 20-mer mutant IDH1 peptide subcutaneously per dose. Eight vaccine doses were administered to patients at weeks 1, 3, 5, 7, 11, 15, 19 and 23. Note on this clone: Its target is unknown.

The sample was PBMCs, taken from a glioma patient whose treatment included an IDH1 peptide vaccine. This TCR derives from a woman aged 40 to 55 with glioma. Some clones in this sample may be carry-over from other donors' samples.

The CDR3 DNA is TGTGCCAGCAGTTTGAGCGACTTTCAAGAGACCCAGTACTTC. Its translation: CASSLSDFQETQYF. The genes are TRBV28 and TRBJ2-5; D not resolved. V shed 3 bases and J shed 2 bases, with 10 bases lying between them. The CDR3 extends over 14 amino acids. Germline-derived CDR1 and CDR2 are MDHEN and SYDVKM.